These 4 T cell receptor beta chains originate from one sample sequenced in a study of blood T cell repertoires in COVID-19. Measured with immunoSEQ multiplex PCR; TCRdb has only the in-frame clones, and not every one. The sample has some 340,000 clones, more than 85% seen once. What was sequenced was PBMCs or T cells enriched from blood (not recorded which). The receptors were gathered from a woman aged 30 to 39 who had been exposed to COVID-19.

The chain is built from TRBV11-1 and TRBJ2-7; a weak D match, TRBD1 (6 bases). CDR3 size: 14 residues. Trimming removed 5 bases at V and 4 bases at J, with 15 bases between. From germline, CDR1 is SGHAT and CDR2 FQDESV (reference sequence). CDR3 sequence: CASSRRTVDYEQYF. The CDR3 nucleotides read TGTGCCAGCAGCCGACGGACAGTTGATTACGAGCAGTACTTC.

J is TRBJ1-3 and V is TRBV4-3; no clear D gene. The length of the CDR3 is 16 residues. V was shortened by 0 bases and J by 0 bases, with 9 bases between the two germline ends. CDR1 and CDR2 from the germline V gene are LGHNA and YSLEER. The CDR3: CASSQESRLSGNTIYF. Here the CDR3 DNA reads TGCGCCAGCAGCCAAGAATCTAGGCTCTCTGGAAACACCATATATTTT.

The gene calls are TRBV7-8 and TRBJ1-1; D not resolved. In germline, CDR1 is SGHVS, CDR2 FQNEAQ. Trimming left V 0 bases short and J 0 bases short, with 11 bases between. The CDR3 extends over 16 amino acids. The CDR3 nucleotides are TGTGCCAGCAGCTTAGCCAGCCGAACTATGAACACTGAAGCTTTCTTT. Translated, it gives CASSLASRTMNTEAFF.

The chain couples TRBV10-3 to TRBJ1-2, with D perhaps TRBD1 (5 bases). V lost 6 bases and J 6 bases, leaving 8 bases between the germline ends. CDR3 length: 11 residues. The germline CDR1 and CDR2 sequences are ENHRY and SYGVKD. The CDR3 bases are TGTGCCATCAGACAAGGGGATGGCTACACCTTC. The encoded protein is CAIRQGDGYTF.